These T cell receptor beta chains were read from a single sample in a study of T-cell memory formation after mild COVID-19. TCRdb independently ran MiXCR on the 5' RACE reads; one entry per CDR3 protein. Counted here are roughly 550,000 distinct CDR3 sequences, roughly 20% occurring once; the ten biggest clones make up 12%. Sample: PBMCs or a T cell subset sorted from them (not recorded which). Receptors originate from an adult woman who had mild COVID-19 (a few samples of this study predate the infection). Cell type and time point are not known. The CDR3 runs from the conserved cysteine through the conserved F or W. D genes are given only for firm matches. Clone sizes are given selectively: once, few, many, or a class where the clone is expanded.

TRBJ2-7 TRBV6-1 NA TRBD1 CASRPRGTVFYEQYF TGTGCCAGCAGGCCTCGTGGGACAGTCTTCTACGAGCAGTACTTC
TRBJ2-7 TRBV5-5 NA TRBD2 CASSSGAAGGFYEQYF TGTGCCAGCAGCTCCGGTGCAGCGGGAGGGTTCTACGAGCAGTACTTC
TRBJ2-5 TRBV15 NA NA CATSRFGYSRETQYF TGTGCCACCAGCAGGTTCGGGTACTCCAGGGAGACCCAGTACTTC
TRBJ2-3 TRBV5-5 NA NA CASSLAMGDTQYF TGTGCCAGCAGCTTGGCCATGGGAGATACGCAGTATTTT
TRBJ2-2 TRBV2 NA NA CASSEWRNTGELFF TGTGCCAGCAGTGAATGGCGGAACACCGGGGAGCTGTTTTTT
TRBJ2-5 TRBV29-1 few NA CSVDLVGGETQYF TGCAGCGTTGATTTAGTAGGCGGAGAGACCCAGTACTTC
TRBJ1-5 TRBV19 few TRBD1 CASSPRTGWEDQPQHF TGTGCCAGTAGCCCCCGGACAGGGTGGGAGGATCAGCCCCAGCATTTT
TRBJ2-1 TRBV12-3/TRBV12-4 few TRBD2 CASSRSSGGHNEQFF TGTGCCAGCAGTCGTAGTAGCGGGGGCCACAATGAGCAGTTCTTC
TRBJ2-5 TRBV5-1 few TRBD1 CASSLQGARETQYF TGCGCCAGCAGCTTACAGGGGGCTAGGGAGACCCAGTACTTC
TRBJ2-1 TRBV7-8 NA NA CASSLARGGSEQFF TGTGCCAGCAGCTTAGCGAGGGGGGGTAGCGAGCAGTTCTTC
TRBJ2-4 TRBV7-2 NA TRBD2 CASSPGTSPLAKNIQYF TGTGCCAGCAGCCCAGGGACTAGCCCCCTAGCCAAAAACATTCAGTACTTC
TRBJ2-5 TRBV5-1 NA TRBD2 CASSLATRGGQETQYF TGCGCCAGCAGCTTGGCCACGCGGGGGGGACAAGAGACCCAGTACTTC
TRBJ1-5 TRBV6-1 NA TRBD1 CASSVGQGASQPQHF TGTGCCAGCAGTGTTGGACAGGGGGCGAGTCAGCCCCAGCATTTT
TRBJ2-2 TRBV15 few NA CATSGGLNTGELFF TGTGCCACCAGCGGGGGACTCAACACCGGGGAGCTGTTTTTT
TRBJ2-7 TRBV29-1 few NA CSVEGLAYEQYF TGCAGCGTTGAAGGGCTAGCGTACGAGCAGTACTTC
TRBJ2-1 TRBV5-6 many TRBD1 CASRGLQGALSMKQFF TGTGCCAGCAGAGGCCTACAGGGGGCGCTTTCAATGAAGCAGTTCTTC
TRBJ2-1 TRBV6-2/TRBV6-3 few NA CASSSFYMSEQFF TGTGCCAGCAGTTCTTTTTATATGTCTGAGCAGTTCTTC
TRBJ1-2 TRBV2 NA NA CASSSPIYGYTF TGTGCCAGCAGCTCCCCGATCTATGGCTACACCTTC
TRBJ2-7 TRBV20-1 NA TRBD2 CSARDPIAGGPYEQYF TGCAGTGCTAGAGACCCTATAGCGGGGGGGCCCTACGAGCAGTACTTC
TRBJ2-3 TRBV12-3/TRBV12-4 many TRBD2 CASRSGTSADTQYF TGTGCCAGCAGATCCGGGACTAGCGCAGATACGCAGTATTTT
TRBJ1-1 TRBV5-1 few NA CASSRTPSGEAFF TGCGCCAGCAGCCGGACTCCCTCTGGAGAAGCTTTCTTT
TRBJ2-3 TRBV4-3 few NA CASSPTRTAADTQYF TGCGCCAGCAGCCCGACGAGAACAGCGGCAGATACGCAGTATTTT
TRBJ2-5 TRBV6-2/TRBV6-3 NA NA CASSYMAAQAETQYF TGTGCCAGCAGTTACATGGCGGCCCAGGCGGAGACCCAGTACTTC
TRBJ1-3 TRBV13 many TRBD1 CASSRDSLSSGNTIYF TGTGCCAGCAGCCGGGACAGTCTCTCCTCTGGAAACACCATATATTTT
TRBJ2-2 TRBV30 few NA CAWSGQGYTGELFF TGTGCCTGGAGTGGCCAGGGGTACACCGGGGAGCTGTTTTTT
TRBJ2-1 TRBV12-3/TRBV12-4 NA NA CASSLWSGHNEQFF TGTGCCAGCAGTTTATGGTCGGGACACAATGAGCAGTTCTTC
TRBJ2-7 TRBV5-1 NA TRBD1 CASTPRTGGNEQYF TGCGCCAGCACCCCTCGGACAGGGGGGAACGAGCAGTACTTC
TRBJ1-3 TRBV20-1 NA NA CSAPDGFSGNTIYF TGCAGTGCCCCAGACGGATTCTCTGGAAACACCATATATTTT
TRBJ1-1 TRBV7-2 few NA CASRRTGTVGAGTEAFF TGTGCCAGCAGGCGTACTGGTACGGTGGGAGCCGGCACTGAAGCTTTCTTT
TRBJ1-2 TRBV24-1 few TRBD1 CATSDTGGERLTGYTF TGTGCCACCAGTGATACAGGGGGCGAGCGGTTAACTGGCTACACCTTC
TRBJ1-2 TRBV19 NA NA CASSMDRGPYGYTF TGTGCCAGTAGTATGGACAGAGGACCCTATGGCTACACCTTC